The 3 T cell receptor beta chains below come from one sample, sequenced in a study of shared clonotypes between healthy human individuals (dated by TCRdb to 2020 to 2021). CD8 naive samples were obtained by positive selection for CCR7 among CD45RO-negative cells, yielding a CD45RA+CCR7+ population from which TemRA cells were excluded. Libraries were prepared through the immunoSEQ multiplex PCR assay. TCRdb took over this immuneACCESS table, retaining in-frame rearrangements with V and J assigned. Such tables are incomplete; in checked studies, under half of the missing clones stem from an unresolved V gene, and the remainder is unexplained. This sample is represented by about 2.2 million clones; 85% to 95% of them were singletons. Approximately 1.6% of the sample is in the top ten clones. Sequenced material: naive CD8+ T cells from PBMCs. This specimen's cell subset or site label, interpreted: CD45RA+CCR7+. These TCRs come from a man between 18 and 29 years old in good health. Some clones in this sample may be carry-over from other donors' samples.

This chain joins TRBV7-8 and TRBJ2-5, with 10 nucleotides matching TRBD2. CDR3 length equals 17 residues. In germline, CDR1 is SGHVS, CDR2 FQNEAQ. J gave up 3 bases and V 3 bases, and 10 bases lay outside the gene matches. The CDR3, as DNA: TGTGCCAGCAGCTTTTGGGCGGCTAGCGGGAGTGAAGAGACCCAGTACTTC. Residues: CASSFWAASGSEETQYF. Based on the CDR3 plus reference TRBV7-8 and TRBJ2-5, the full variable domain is GAGVSQSPRYKVAKRGQDVALRCDPISGHVSLFWYQQALGQGPEFLTYFQNEAQLDKSGLPSDRFFAERPEGSVSTLKIQRTQQEDSAVYLCASSFWAASGSEETQYFGPGTRLLVL.

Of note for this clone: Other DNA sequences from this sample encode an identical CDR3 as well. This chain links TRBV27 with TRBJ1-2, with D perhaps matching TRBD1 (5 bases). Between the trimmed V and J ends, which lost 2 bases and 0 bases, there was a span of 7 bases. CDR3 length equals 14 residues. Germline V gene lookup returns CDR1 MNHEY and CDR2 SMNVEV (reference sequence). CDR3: CASSLGGANYGYTF. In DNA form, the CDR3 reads TGTGCCAGCAGTTTAGGGGGAGCTAACTATGGCTACACCTTC.

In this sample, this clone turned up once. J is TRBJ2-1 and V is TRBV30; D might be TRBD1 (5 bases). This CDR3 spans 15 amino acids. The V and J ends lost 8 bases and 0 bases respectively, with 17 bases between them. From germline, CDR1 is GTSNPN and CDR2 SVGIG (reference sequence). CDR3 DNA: TGTGCCCGGGCCGCTGGGGCTAGCTCCTACAATGAGCAGTTCTTC. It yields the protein CARAAGASSYNEQFF.